A selection of T cell receptor beta chains follows, all from one sample in a study of control samples from healthy donors and cancer patients. Produced via immunoSEQ multiplex PCR; TCRdb's table is partial and in-frame only. The data show under 80,000 clones, with 75% to 90% seen just once and around 30% held by the top ten. Source material: blood. The receptors shown here come from a man aged 45-60 years in good health. Both conserved end residues are trimmed from each CDR3. Fields, in order: clone size, V gene, J gene, CDR3 protein. The size field is filled for only some rows; it gives once, few, many or a size class.

abundance: -
v_gene: TRBV30
j_gene: TRBJ1-6
CDR3aa: AWSVGDRTNSPLH

abundance: -
v_gene: TRBV6-1
j_gene: TRBJ2-7
CDR3aa: ASSERQLSSYEQY

abundance: -
v_gene: TRBV27
j_gene: TRBJ2-5
CDR3aa: ASSLRGQVTRGAQY

abundance: -
v_gene: TRBV5-8
j_gene: TRBJ1-2
CDR3aa: ASSLTGMNGYT

abundance: few
v_gene: TRBV7-6
j_gene: TRBJ1-3
CDR3aa: ASSLGVDSGNTIY

abundance: -
v_gene: TRBV10-1
j_gene: TRBJ1-4
CDR3aa: ASSEEGKATNEKLF

abundance: -
v_gene: TRBV19
j_gene: TRBJ1-1
CDR3aa: ASSEGANLAGTEAF

abundance: -
v_gene: TRBV9
j_gene: TRBJ1-2
CDR3aa: ASRSSGYGYT

abundance: -
v_gene: TRBV7-6
j_gene: TRBJ1-3
CDR3aa: ASSSVEGLGNTIY

abundance: -
v_gene: TRBV7-6
j_gene: TRBJ1-3
CDR3aa: ASSLDSISGNTIY

abundance: -
v_gene: TRBV4-2
j_gene: TRBJ2-3
CDR3aa: ASSLEGGGTDTQY

abundance: -
v_gene: TRBV29-1
j_gene: TRBJ2-7
CDR3aa: SVAGKEGLARHEQY

abundance: -
v_gene: TRBV15
j_gene: TRBJ1-2
CDR3aa: ATSKGHDYGYT

abundance: -
v_gene: TRBV6-5
j_gene: TRBJ1-1
CDR3aa: ASSSRGPMNTEAF

abundance: few
v_gene: TRBV6-2/TRBV6-3
j_gene: TRBJ2-6
CDR3aa: ASSFGGANVLT

abundance: -
v_gene: TRBV24-1
j_gene: TRBJ2-2
CDR3aa: ATNRVSDGELF

abundance: -
v_gene: TRBV10-1
j_gene: TRBJ2-7
CDR3aa: ASSSSAGYEQY

abundance: once
v_gene: TRBV13
j_gene: TRBJ1-5
CDR3aa: ASSLGSGTGTNQPQH

abundance: -
v_gene: TRBV4-1
j_gene: TRBJ1-5
CDR3aa: ASSPIGGQPQH

abundance: -
v_gene: TRBV3-1/TRBV3-2
j_gene: TRBJ2-7
CDR3aa: ASSQELYTGNYEQY

abundance: -
v_gene: TRBV6-5
j_gene: TRBJ2-3
CDR3aa: ASSYAGLAGSDTQY

abundance: -
v_gene: TRBV28
j_gene: TRBJ1-1
CDR3aa: ASRLEGTASF

abundance: -
v_gene: TRBV3-1/TRBV3-2
j_gene: TRBJ1-2
CDR3aa: ASSQAGSYGYT